This T cell receptor (gamma chain) was sequenced during a study of fetal and pediatric gammadelta thymocytes (dated by TCRdb to between 2022 and 2023). Regarding the research as a whole: Previously published data and newly generated, unpublished data were combined in the bulk gammadelta thymocyte repertoires, which were used to strengthen a single-cell study of gammadelta thymocyte development. Bulk gammadelta thymocyte repertoires combined previously published data (refs 27,28) with unpublished data. To increase subject numbers and strengthen the CDR3 publicity analysis, bulk TCR repertoire data were added. The set of bulk gammadelta thymocyte repertoires included about 10 subjects in total: 3 fetal thymus donors and 7 pediatric thymus donors.

Thymocytes were stained with Zombie NIR viability dye and antibodies against CD3 (UCHT1), TCRgammadelta (11F2), TCRVgamma9 (IMMU360) and TCRVdelta2 (IMMU389). TRD and TRG CDR3 repertoires were generated in bulk, separately, from sorted Vgamma9Vdelta2 and nonVgamma9Vdelta2 gammadelta thymocytes obtained from human fetal and pediatric thymuses. In Belgium, pediatric thymus tissue was obtained from children undergoing cardiac surgery. The pediatric thymus donors included in the study ranged in age from 1 to 11 years. Thymic cell suspensions were made from fetal and post-natal thymuses as previously described. NonVgamma9Vdelta2 thymocytes were sorted as CD3+ gammadeltaTCR+ cells lacking the Vgamma9+Vdelta2+ phenotype. A FACS Aria III cell sorter (BD Biosciences) was used to carry out the cell sorting. Instrument on record: Illumina MiSeq. Regarding the original processing steps: To analyze publicity, the Vgamma9Vdelta2 and nonVgamma9Vdelta2 bulk CDR3 files from each subject were merged so that every subject had one combined repertoire. CDR3 publicity was given a score from 0 to 19 by checking each amino acid sequence across 9 single-cell datasets and 10 bulk repertoires with base R and dplyr. TCRdb called clones anew from the public reads via CATT; matching DNA rows were later pooled. These V and J calls derive from TCRdb rather than the authors' analysis. The sample contains roughly 570 gamma-chain clones, under 5% of them found a single time. Of the sample, approximately 10% is held by the ten largest clones.

The paper as a whole reports these results and caveats: Compared with post-natal repertoires, fetal gammadelta thymocyte repertoires were previously reported to be enriched for TRDV2, TRGV8 and TRGV9 usage, low N additions and public CDR3s.

This clone was observed a handful of times. It lacks a known antigen. A far larger clone is one base from this, pointing to a likely read error. The same CDR3 also results from other DNA sequences found in this sample. Germline trimming: 6 bases from V, 11 bases from J; junction bases outside gene matches: 6. Sequences EGSNGY (CDR1) and YDSYNSKV (CDR2) are obtained from the germline V gene. The CDR3, from cysteine to phenylalanine, totals 11 residues. CDR3 DNA only is kept here, 33 bases in frame from base 1. The source is a child who underwent cardiac surgery and was recorded as healthy. The V and J segments used are TRGV2 and TRGJP1. Sequencing was performed on non-Vgamma9Vdelta2 gamma-delta T cells from the thymus. The cell subset or site label here, explained by the study, means: CD3+gammadeltaTCR+ thymocytes not co-expressing Vgamma9 and Vdelta2. For the CDR3, the sequence is CATWLRWFKIF. The bases are TGTGCCACCTGGTTACGCTGGTTCAAGATATTT.